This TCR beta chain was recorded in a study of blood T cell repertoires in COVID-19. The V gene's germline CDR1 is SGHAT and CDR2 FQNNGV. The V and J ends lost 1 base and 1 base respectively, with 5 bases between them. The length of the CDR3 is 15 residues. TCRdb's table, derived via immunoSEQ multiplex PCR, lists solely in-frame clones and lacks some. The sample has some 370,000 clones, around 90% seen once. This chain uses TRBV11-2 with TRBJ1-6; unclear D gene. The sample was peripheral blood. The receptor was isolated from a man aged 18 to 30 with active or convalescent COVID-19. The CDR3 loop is CASSLGGSYNSPLHF. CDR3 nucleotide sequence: TGTGCCAGCAGCTTAGGAGGGTCCTATAATTCACCCCTCCACTTT.